A selection of T cell receptor beta chains follows, all from one sample in a study of shared clonotypes between healthy human individuals. The protocol was immunoSEQ multiplex PCR, while the TCRdb copy is restricted to in-frame clones and leaves out a portion. Of around 750,000 clones detected, around 74% appear once; the ten largest clones hold 1.5% to 2%. Sequencing input: memory CD4+ T cells sorted from blood. The receptors derive from a woman aged 25-40 years in good health. Both conserved end residues are trimmed from each CDR3.

V gene: TRBV28
CDR3 protein: ASRTSGEGNQPQH

V gene: TRBV29-1
CDR3 protein: SVRVMKAAGNTIY

V gene: TRBV29-1
CDR3 protein: SVTPGLAGGSDTQY

V gene: TRBV5-5
CDR3 protein: ASSFGSLNTEAF

V gene: TRBV4-1
CDR3 protein: ASSQDPGPSYEQY

V gene: TRBV18
CDR3 protein: ASSPRVTEAF

V gene: TRBV7-8
CDR3 protein: ASSLGQTNYGYT

V gene: TRBV19
CDR3 protein: ASSPGSGTGRGEQY

V gene: TRBV5-1
CDR3 protein: ASSSQAGAPHNEQF

V gene: TRBV5-1
CDR3 protein: ASSLVGGIGANVLT

V gene: TRBV18
CDR3 protein: ASSPLGGSGANVLT

V gene: TRBV19
CDR3 protein: ASSIPGQGARNAF

V gene: TRBV27
CDR3 protein: ASTSFRTGNTDTQY

V gene: TRBV19
CDR3 protein: ASSIRGQSRTDTQY

V gene: TRBV29-1
CDR3 protein: SVVGRGNYEQY

V gene: TRBV11-2
CDR3 protein: ASSRRLGADTQY

V gene: TRBV19
CDR3 protein: ASSIVASGQETQY

V gene: TRBV19
CDR3 protein: ASDDMNTEAF

V gene: TRBV4-1
CDR3 protein: ASSQVGTGGSTQY

V gene: TRBV27
CDR3 protein: ASSLNSGNTIY

V gene: TRBV6-6
CDR3 protein: ASSSRTGSSYEQY

V gene: TRBV11-1
CDR3 protein: ASSLARLREQY

V gene: TRBV11-2
CDR3 protein: ASSLVDGNSNTGELF

V gene: TRBV27
CDR3 protein: ASSYGPSGRAFEQY

V gene: TRBV15
CDR3 protein: ATSRDLAGGGEQF

V gene: TRBV6-6
CDR3 protein: AISDSGTTTGELF

V gene: TRBV28
CDR3 protein: ASSLPGQGLGKLF

V gene: TRBV11-2
CDR3 protein: ASSLDEAYGYT

V gene: TRBV28
CDR3 protein: ASNRAAGSNYGYT

V gene: TRBV19
CDR3 protein: ASSKEPGGKGYEQY

V gene: TRBV6-1
CDR3 protein: ASRASGGTDTQY

V gene: TRBV30
CDR3 protein: AWSLGTSGRRGYTNEQF

V gene: TRBV19
CDR3 protein: ASSMTGDSSEQY

V gene: TRBV2
CDR3 protein: ASSETGMATGELF

V gene: TRBV29-1
CDR3 protein: SVPRGETQY

V gene: TRBV27
CDR3 protein: ASKKGTSSYEQY

V gene: TRBV7-6
CDR3 protein: ASSLARQGPYNEQF

V gene: TRBV11-3
CDR3 protein: ASSQGTFTGELF

V gene: TRBV19
CDR3 protein: ASSPRFEGNQPQH

V gene: TRBV6-1
CDR3 protein: ASSEGSGAPLH

V gene: TRBV19
CDR3 protein: ASSTRPDNQPQH

V gene: TRBV7-2
CDR3 protein: ASSSGRQIDDYGYT

V gene: TRBV2
CDR3 protein: ASTMRGAAHGNTEAF

V gene: TRBV19
CDR3 protein: ASSLLAGDRNEQF

V gene: TRBV19
CDR3 protein: ASKDPAYSGNTIY

V gene: TRBV7-6
CDR3 protein: ASSLSSQGRLNTEAF

V gene: TRBV19
CDR3 protein: ASSITGLNTGELF

V gene: TRBV7-9
CDR3 protein: ASSLIRAADRREQY

V gene: TRBV5-1
CDR3 protein: ASSTSGTIYEQY

V gene: TRBV5-1
CDR3 protein: ASSLGPGGGVGELF

V gene: TRBV5-1
CDR3 protein: ASSLLGTDTGELF

V gene: TRBV5-1
CDR3 protein: ASSGGQGETQY

V gene: TRBV28
CDR3 protein: ASSPGSSSYEQY

V gene: TRBV28
CDR3 protein: ASSSVDRGSNQPQH

V gene: TRBV4-2
CDR3 protein: ASSRYMVGRAETGELF

V gene: TRBV28
CDR3 protein: ASISGQGNQPQH

V gene: TRBV5-6
CDR3 protein: ASSFPRQATYGYT

V gene: TRBV27
CDR3 protein: ASSFQGSNQPQH